This T cell receptor beta chain is drawn from a study of post-analysis software for immune sequencing data. Findings of the study overall: Patients used about five TRBV segments, including TRBV5-6, TRBV5-1 and TRBV20-1, more often than controls.

In the case of this clonotype: Its specificity is unknown.

TCR beta cDNA libraries included unique molecular identifiers. TCRdb redid the calling of the PCR reads with MiXCR, one entry per CDR3 protein. This table has approximately 570,000 distinct CDR3 sequences, roughly 45% appearing once. There are 14 residues in the CDR3. Germline V gene data show CDR1 as SGHTA and CDR2 as FQGNSA. This chain joins TRBV7-2 and TRBJ2-7; D perhaps matches TRBD1 (6 bases). The tail of the sequence fits TRBJ2-5 better, so the J call may be wrong. The receptor's source is a girl aged 5 to 17 with multiple sclerosis. Specimen: blood. The CDR3 DNA sequence: TGTGCCAGCAGCCCCCAGTGGGGGCTGGAGACCCAGTACTTC. It specifies CASSPQWGLETQYF.